A single T cell receptor beta chain is shown here with its context. Its antigen remains unknown. These data originate in a study of shared clonotypes between healthy human individuals. Looking at the study overall: Researchers assigned three CD4 naive, three CD4 memory, two CD8 naive and one CD8 memory plate to each donor.

The authors' processing: Junction-only immunoSEQ sequences carried no quality scores, so filtering differed. The data were produced by immunoSEQ multiplex PCR, yet TCRdb's version contains in-frame clones alone and is incomplete. The V and J calls and clone size come from that table; D and trimming were worked out from the DNA. The table lists 1,500,000 or so clones, less than 99% of them singletons, with 0.3% to 0.45% in the top ten. Points from the study as a whole: Even with large depth, rarefaction showed that sorted-subset sequencing was incomplete.

This TCR derives from a man younger than 45 in good health. Sequencing input: naive CD4+ T cells sorted from blood. Specified subset: CD45RA+ positively selected.

Here the CDR3 reads CSVEAGPYGYTF. The CDR3 bases are TGCAGCGTTGAGGCAGGCCCCTATGGCTACACCTTC. V and J are TRBV29-1 and TRBJ1-2; D is undetermined. CDR1 is SQVTM and CDR2 is ANQGSEA in the germline V gene. The ends were cut back, 3 bases at V and 4 bases at J, with 9 bases in the middle. The CDR3 spans 12 residues.